This T cell receptor (beta chain) is drawn from a study of T cells in Graves' hyperthyroidism and ophthalmopathy. With 3 bases removed from V and 4 bases from J, the gap between germline ends came to 12 bases. The germline V gene encodes CDR1 MDHEN and CDR2 SYDVKM. The CDR3 loop spans 14 amino acids. RNA transcripts gave rise to amplified TCR beta CDR3 regions. In the first-round RT-PCR of the TCR CDR3, the HTBI primer set was used. TCRdb re-derived calls from the multiplex PCR reads in MiXCR, one entry per CDR3 protein. The sample consists of about 560,000 distinct CDR3 sequences, 14% of them appearing once.

J is TRBJ1-2 and V is TRBV28; D is perhaps TRBD1 (5 bases). The sequence was collected from a woman between 40 and 50 years old with Graves' hyperthyroidism. The sequenced material came from blood. CDR3 protein: CASSLGRVVYGYTF. CDR3 DNA sequence: TGTGCCAGCAGTTTGGGCAGGGTGGTCTATGGCTACACCTTC.